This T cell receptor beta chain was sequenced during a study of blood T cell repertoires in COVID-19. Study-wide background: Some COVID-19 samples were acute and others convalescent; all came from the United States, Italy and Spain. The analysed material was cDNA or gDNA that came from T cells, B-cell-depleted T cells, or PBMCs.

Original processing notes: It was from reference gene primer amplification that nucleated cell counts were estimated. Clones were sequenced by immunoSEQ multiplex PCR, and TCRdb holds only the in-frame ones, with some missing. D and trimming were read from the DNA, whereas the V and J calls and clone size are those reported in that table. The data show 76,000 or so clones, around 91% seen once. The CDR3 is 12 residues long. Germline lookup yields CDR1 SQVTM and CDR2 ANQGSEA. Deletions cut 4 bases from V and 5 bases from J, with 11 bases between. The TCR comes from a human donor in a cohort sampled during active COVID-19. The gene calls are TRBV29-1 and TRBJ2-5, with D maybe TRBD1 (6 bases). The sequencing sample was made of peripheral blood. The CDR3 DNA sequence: TGCAGCGTTGTGGTAGGGGGTGAGACCCAGTACTTC. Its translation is CSVVVGGETQYF.